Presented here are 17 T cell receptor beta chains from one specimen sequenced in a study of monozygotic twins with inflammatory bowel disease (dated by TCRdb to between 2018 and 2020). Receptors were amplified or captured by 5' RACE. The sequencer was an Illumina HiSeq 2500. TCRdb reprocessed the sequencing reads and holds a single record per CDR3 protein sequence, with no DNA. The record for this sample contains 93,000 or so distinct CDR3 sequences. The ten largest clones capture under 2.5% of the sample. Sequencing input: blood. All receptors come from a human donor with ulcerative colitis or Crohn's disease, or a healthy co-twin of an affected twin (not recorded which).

This CDR3 is CASSLNVGTKETQYF. The chain combines TRBV7-6 with TRBJ2-5. From germline, CDR1 is SGHVS and CDR2 FNYEAQ. The CDR3 is made up of 15 amino acids.

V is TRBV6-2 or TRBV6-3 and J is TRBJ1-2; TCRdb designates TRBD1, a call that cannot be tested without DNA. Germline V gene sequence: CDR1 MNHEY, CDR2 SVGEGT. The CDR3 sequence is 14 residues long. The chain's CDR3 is CASSYRQGIYGYTF.

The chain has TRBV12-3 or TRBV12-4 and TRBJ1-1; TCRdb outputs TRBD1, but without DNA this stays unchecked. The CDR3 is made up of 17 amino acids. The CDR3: CASSRGQGAPGSAEAFF.

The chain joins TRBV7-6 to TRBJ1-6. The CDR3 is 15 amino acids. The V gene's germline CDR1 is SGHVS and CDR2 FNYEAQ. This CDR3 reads CASSPDSSYNSPLHF. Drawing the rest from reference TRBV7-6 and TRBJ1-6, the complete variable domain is GAGVSQSPRYKVTKRGQDVALRCDPISGHVSLYWYRQALGQGPEFLTYFNYEAQQDKSGLPNDRFSAERPEGSISTLTIQRTEQRDSAMYRCASSPDSSYNSPLHFGNGTRLTVT.

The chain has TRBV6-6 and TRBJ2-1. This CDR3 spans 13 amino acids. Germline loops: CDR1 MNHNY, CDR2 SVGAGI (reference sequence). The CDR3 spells CASSYVRYNEQFF.

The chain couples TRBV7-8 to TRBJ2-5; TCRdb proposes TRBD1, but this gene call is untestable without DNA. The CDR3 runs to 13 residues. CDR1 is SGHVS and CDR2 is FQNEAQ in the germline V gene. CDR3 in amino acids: CAVRGGRQETQYF. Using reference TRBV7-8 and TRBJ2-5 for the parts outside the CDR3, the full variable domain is GAGVSQSPRYKVAKRGQDVALRCDPISGHVSLFWYQQALGQGPEFLTYFQNEAQLDKSGLPSDRFFAERPEGSVSTLKIQRTQQEDSAVYLCAVRGGRQETQYFGPGTRLLVL.

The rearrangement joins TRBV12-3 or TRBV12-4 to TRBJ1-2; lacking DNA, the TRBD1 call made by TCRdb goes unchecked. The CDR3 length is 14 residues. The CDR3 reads CASSSGGGHYGYTF.

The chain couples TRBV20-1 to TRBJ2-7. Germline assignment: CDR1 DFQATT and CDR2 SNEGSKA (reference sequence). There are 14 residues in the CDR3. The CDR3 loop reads CSAWLPGSSYEQYF.

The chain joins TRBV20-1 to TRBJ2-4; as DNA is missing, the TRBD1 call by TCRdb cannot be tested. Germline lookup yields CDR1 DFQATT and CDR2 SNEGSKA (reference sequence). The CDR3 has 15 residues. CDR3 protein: CSALGTGGSKNIQYF.

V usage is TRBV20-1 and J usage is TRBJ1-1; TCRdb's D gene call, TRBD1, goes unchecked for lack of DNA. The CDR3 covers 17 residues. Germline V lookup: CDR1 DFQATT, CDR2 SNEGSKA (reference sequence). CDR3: CSARVIRKDRVNTEAFF.

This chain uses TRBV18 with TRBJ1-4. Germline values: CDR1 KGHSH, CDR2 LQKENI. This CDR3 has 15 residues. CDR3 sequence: CASSPRQETNEKLFF. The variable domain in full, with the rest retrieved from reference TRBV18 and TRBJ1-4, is NAGVMQNPRHLVRRRGQEARLRCSPMKGHSHVYWYRQLPEEGLKFMVYLQKENIIDESGMPKERFSAEFPKEGPSILRIQQVVRGDSAAYFCASSPRQETNEKLFFGSGTQLSVL.

CDR3 region: CSARDAGRGLYNEQFF. The chain combines TRBV20-1 with TRBJ2-1. CDR3 length equals 16 residues. Germline V lookup: CDR1 DFQATT, CDR2 SNEGSKA (reference sequence).

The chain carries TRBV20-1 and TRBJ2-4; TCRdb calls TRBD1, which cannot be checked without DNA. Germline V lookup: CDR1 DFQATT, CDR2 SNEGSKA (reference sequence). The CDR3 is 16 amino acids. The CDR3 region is CSARPLDTVAKNIQYF.

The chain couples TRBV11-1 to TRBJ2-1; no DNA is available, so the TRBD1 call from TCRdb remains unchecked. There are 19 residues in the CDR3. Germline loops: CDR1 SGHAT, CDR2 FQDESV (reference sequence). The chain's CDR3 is CASSLGRRTGVIAYNEQFF.

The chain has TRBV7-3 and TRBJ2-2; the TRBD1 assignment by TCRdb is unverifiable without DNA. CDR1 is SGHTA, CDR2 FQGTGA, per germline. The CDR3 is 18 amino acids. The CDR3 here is CASSLEATGPRNTGELFF.

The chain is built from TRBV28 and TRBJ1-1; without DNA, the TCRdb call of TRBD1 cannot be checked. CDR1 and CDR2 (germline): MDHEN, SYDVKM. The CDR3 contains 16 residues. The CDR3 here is CASSPKGRGRNTEAFF.

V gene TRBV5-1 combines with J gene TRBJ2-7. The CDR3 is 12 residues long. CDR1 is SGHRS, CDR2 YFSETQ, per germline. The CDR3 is CASSLDAYEQYF.